The 14 T cell receptor beta chains in this list originate from one sample, sequenced in a study of T cells in localized non-small cell lung cancer. This table comes from immunoSEQ multiplex PCR, and its TCRdb copy is limited to in-frame clones, with some not included. The table lists 31,000 or so clones, approximately 88% of them singletons. The sample consisted of peripheral blood mononuclear cells, taken before any cancer treatment. Source of these receptors: a woman aged 35-70 years with stage III lung adenocarcinoma.

The chain joins TRBV4-1 to TRBJ2-7; D unclear. Trimming removed 4 bases from V and 0 bases from J, with 16 bases in between. There are 16 residues in the CDR3. The germline gives CDR1 MGHRA, CDR2 YSYEKL. The CDR3 protein is CASSPGLRYYSYEQYF. The CDR3 DNA is TGCGCCAGCAGCCCAGGTTTACGGTATTACTCCTACGAGCAGTACTTC.

This chain joins TRBV20-1 and TRBJ1-2; perhaps TRBD1 as D (5 bases). CDR3 length equals 11 residues. The germline V gene has CDR1 DFQATT and CDR2 SNEGSKA (reference sequence). V was clipped by 0 bases and J by 13 bases, with 12 bases between them. The DNA of the CDR3 is TGCAGTGCTAGAGATAGGCAGGGTTTCACCTTC. Translated: CSARDRQGFTF.

The chain employs TRBV5-1 and TRBJ2-5; maybe TRBD1 (6 bases). This CDR3 spans 14 amino acids. Germline V CDR1 and CDR2: SGHRS, YFSETQ. With 0 bases removed from V and 5 bases from J, the gap between germline ends came to 11 bases. CDR3 nucleotide sequence: TGCGCCAGCAGCTTGGACAGGGTGGGGGAGACCCAGTACTTC. Amino acids: CASSLDRVGETQYF.

This chain joins TRBV5-8 and TRBJ2-1, with TRBD2 matching over 14 bases. The CDR3 runs 17 residues. The V gene end was trimmed by 7 bases and the J gene end by 4 bases; junction bases not matched to a gene: 10. CDR1 SGHTS and CDR2 YDEGEE come from the germline V gene. The chain's CDR3 is CASARAGTSGGYNEQFF. CDR3 in DNA: TGTGCCAGCGCCCGCGCCGGGACTAGCGGGGGATACAATGAGCAGTTCTTC.

The rearrangement uses TRBV2 and TRBJ2-7, with D hard to call. The CDR3 consists of 13 residues. The V end was cut by 2 bases, the J end by 7 bases, with 12 bases between. The germline V gene encodes CDR1 SNHLY and CDR2 FYNNEI. Written as DNA, the CDR3 is TGTGCCAGCAGTGAAAATTCAGGTGGGGAGCAGTACTTC. Translation gives CASSENSGGEQYF. Full variable domain (remainder filled in from reference TRBV2 and TRBJ2-7): EPEVTQTPSHQVTQMGQEVILRCVPISNHLYFYWYRQILGQKVEFLVSFYNNEISEKSEIFDDQFSVERPDGSNFTLKIRSTKLEDSAMYFCASSENSGGEQYFGPGTRLTVT.

V usage is TRBV5-4 and J usage is TRBJ1-1; 7 nucleotides match TRBD1. There are 15 residues in the CDR3. Germline loops: CDR1 SGHNT, CDR2 YYREEE (reference sequence). The junction had 2 bases not matched to a gene; V was cut back by 0 bases and J by 0 bases. CDR3 region: CASSLGGQVNTEAFF. The DNA of the CDR3 is TGTGCCAGCAGCTTGGGCGGACAGGTGAACACTGAAGCTTTCTTT. The whole variable domain, remainder taken from reference TRBV5-4 and TRBJ1-1, is ETGVTQSPTHLIKTRGQQVTLRCSSQSGHNTVSWYQQALGQGPQFIFQYYREEENGRGNFPPRFSGLQFPNYSSELNVNALELDDSALYLCASSLGGQVNTEAFFGQGTRLTVV.

The J gene is TRBJ2-3, the V gene TRBV25-1; tentatively, D is TRBD2 (7 bases). Germline V CDR1 and CDR2: MGHDK, SYGVNS. V was shortened by 4 bases and J by 2 bases, with 22 bases between the two germline ends. This CDR3 has 18 residues. CDR3 region: CASSGGGTGLRFTDTQYF. DNA for the CDR3: TGTGCCAGCAGTGGGGGGGGAACAGGGCTGAGATTCACAGATACGCAGTATTTT.

The chain is built from TRBV7-8 and TRBJ2-7, with 7 positions matching TRBD2. V dropped 3 bases and J dropped 5; count of bases not matched to a gene: 7. This CDR3 contains 14 residues. Germline CDR1 reads SGHVS; CDR2 reads FQNEAQ. The CDR3, as DNA: TGTGCCAGCAGCTTGCCCGACGGGGGGAACGAGCAGTACTTC. This translates into CASSLPDGGNEQYF.

The chain carries TRBV5-1 and TRBJ2-3; 7 positions agree with TRBD1. V lost 4 bases to trimming and J lost 2 bases; unmatched junction nucleotides: 7. CDR1 is SGHRS and CDR2 is YFSETQ in the germline V gene. CDR3 length: 15 residues. In DNA form, the CDR3 reads TGCGCCAGCAGCCCCAGGACAGGCCCCACAGATACGCAGTATTTT. Translation: CASSPRTGPTDTQYF.

V and J are TRBV6-6 and TRBJ2-6, with 8 positions matching TRBD1. This CDR3 is 16 amino acids long. The ends lost 4 bases at V and 1 base at J; junction bases unmatched: 3. Looked up from germline, CDR1 is MNHNY and CDR2 is SVGAGI (reference sequence). The CDR3 DNA reads TGTGCCAGCAGTTCCCGACAGGGGTCTGGGGCCAACGTCCTGACTTTC. This gives the protein CASSSRQGSGANVLTF.

The genes are TRBV28 and TRBJ1-2; D is possibly TRBD1 (5 bases). The CDR3 contains 12 residues. Trimming left V 8 bases short and J 1 base short, with 8 bases between. Germline V gene sequence: CDR1 MDHEN, CDR2 SYDVKM. Here the CDR3 DNA reads TGTGCCAGCGTAGGGGATAACTATGGCTACACCTTC. The encoded protein is CASVGDNYGYTF.

The chain couples TRBV15 to TRBJ2-3, with a possible D match to TRBD1 (7 bases). The CDR3 length is 16 residues. Trimming cost V 0 bases and J 10 bases, with 20 bases left between them. Germline V gives CDR1 LNHNV, CDR2 YYDKDF (reference sequence). The CDR3 DNA follows: TGTGCCACCAGCAGAGATAGGGTTGGACCCAGGGGGGCGCAGTATTTT. It encodes CATSRDRVGPRGAQYF.

The V call is TRBV27, the J call TRBJ1-5; 9 positions match TRBD1. From germline, CDR1 is MNHEY and CDR2 SMNVEV (reference sequence). V was pared by 2 bases and J by 5 bases, with 7 bases of the junction left unmatched. The CDR3 is 16 residues long. The chain's CDR3 is CASSLGQGRTDQPQHF. In nucleotides, the CDR3 is TGTGCCAGCAGTTTAGGACAGGGGAGGACCGATCAGCCCCAGCATTTT.

The chain carries TRBV5-1 and TRBJ2-5; TRBD1 might be the D (6 bases). Trimming took off 0 bases at V and 7 bases at J, with 10 bases between the two ends. This CDR3 contains 13 residues. Germline V lookup: CDR1 SGHRS, CDR2 YFSETQ. CDR3 nucleotides: TGCGCCAGCAGCTTGGGCGTACAGGGGACCCAGTACTTC. As protein: CASSLGVQGTQYF.